The sequence of this T cell receptor (beta chain) was determined in a study of T cell changes during pregnancy in multiple sclerosis (dated by TCRdb to between 2018 and 2021). At the level of the whole study: The study examined how the T cell repertoire changed over the course of pregnancy in women with multiple sclerosis.

Of note for this clone: Its target antigen remains unknown. Base quality data are lacking; no much larger clone is found one base away.

In the germline V gene (reference sequence), CDR1 corresponds to PRHDT and CDR2 to FYEKMQ. The germline V and J ends show losses of 5 bases and 4 bases respectively, and no gene match explains 8 bases of the junction. Its CDR3 holds 17 amino acids, cysteine through phenylalanine. The read is trimmed to its CDR3 DNA, 51 bases read in frame from base 1. Library generation was performed with the immunoSEQ multiplex PCR assay. TCRdb provides this immuneACCESS table in a form limited to in-frame rearrangements. Some clones are lacking; in checked studies, under half of them reflect an unresolved V gene, and why the rest are absent is not known. Counted in this sample were some 100,000 clones; about 90% of them appeared once. About 2% of the sample lies in the top ten.

Material: peripheral blood, obtained after pregnancy. This receptor was obtained from a female donor with multiple sclerosis, enrolled in a pregnancy study. Recombination linked TRBV13 to TRBJ2-1, with 13 middle bases fitting TRBD2. The CDR3 region has the sequence CASSNKLAGGSYNEQFF. The nucleotides are TGTGCCAGCAGCAACAAACTAGCGGGAGGGTCGTACAATGAGCAGTTCTTC.